This TCR beta chain was sequenced during a study of cytomegalovirus exposure and HLA in healthy donors. General study results and limits: Across donors, sequencing depth was assumed by presence/absence analyses to be roughly uniform. In a later analysis, TCR beta V- and J-gene trimming was associated with a missense DCLRE1C variant. A later analysis associated some 16,000 TCR beta sequences with HLA alleles at a 0.05 false discovery rate.

The PCR used 60 Vbeta and 13 Jbeta primers. Profiling relied on immunoSEQ multiplex PCR, and the TCRdb table lists in-frame clones only, not all of them. Among fewer than 150,000 clones, approximately 79% were seen once, and the ten largest hold 15% to 20%. The donors comprised healthy bone marrow donors. Comments on this clone: What it recognizes is unknown. The junction differs from germline at one of its ends, possibly a read error.

Germline V gene lookup returns CDR1 MNHNS and CDR2 SASEGT. There are 16 residues in the CDR3. The sequencing sample was made of PBMCs. The receptor comes from a man aged 50 or older in good health and CMV-seropositive. The chain carries TRBV6-1 and TRBJ2-1; TRBD1 agrees at 9 bases. The CDR3 sequence is CASTEWGQGLYNEQFF. CDR3 DNA: TGTGCCAGCACTGAATGGGGACAGGGACTATACAATGAGCAGTTCTTC.